This T cell receptor beta chain appears in the sequencing data of a study of post-analysis software for immune sequencing data. This clonotype turned up a few times. Its antigen remains unknown. The study, taken as a whole, reports: TRBV5-6, TRBV5-1 and TRBV20-1 belonged to a set of roughly five TRBV segments that were more frequent in patients than controls. Patients with multiple sclerosis recorded significantly lower normalized Chao1 diversity than controls, the study found. Samples made in the same batch grouped tightly together by F measure.

Germline CDR1 MNHEY, CDR2 SVGAGI. This CDR3 is built from 11 residues. Trimming took 10 bases from V and 8 from J, leaving 12 bases between them. Libraries were made from TCR beta cDNA, and they carried unique molecular identifiers. cDNA molecules numbering about half a million came from roughly 1 to 10 million T cells. TCRdb independently ran MiXCR on the PCR reads; one entry per CDR3 protein. The sample comprises roughly 700,000 distinct CDR3 sequences, around 27% of which are singletons, and roughly 0.54% rests with the top ten. Material for sequencing was blood. The origin of this receptor is a girl aged 10-17 years with multiple sclerosis. The chain uses TRBV6-5 and TRBJ2-1; D possibly uses TRBD1 or TRBD2 (5 bases each). The CDR3 loop reads CATTRGHEQFF. In DNA form, the CDR3 reads TGTGCCACGACGAGGGGCCATGAGCAGTTCTTC.